Only a few counts were recorded for the clone carrying this T cell receptor (beta chain). Its specificity is not known. Germline CDR1 SEHNR, CDR2 FQNEAQ (reference sequence). V was trimmed by 4 bases and J by 0 bases, leaving 16 bases between them. This CDR3 comprises 16 residues. The data were taken from a study of T cell repertoires in cytomegalovirus infection. Study-wide context: It can be stated that public TCR beta signatures indicated CMV infection as well as a matching HLA type.

Points from the study as a whole: Dominating the ex vivo response were TCR beta clonotypes that were CMV-specific and HLA-C-restricted.

In TCRdb, the reads were re-called with MiXCR into one record per CDR3 protein. The sample holds around 740,000 distinct CDR3 sequences, 35% to 45% seen once. V is TRBV7-9 and J is TRBJ2-7, with D maybe TRBD1 (5 bases). Specimen: PBMCs. The clonotype originates from a human donor in good health (CMV status not recorded). Some clones in this sample may be carry-over from other donors' samples. CDR3 protein: CASSSPMGPRSYEQYF. CDR3 sequence (DNA): TGTGCCAGCAGCTCCCCTATGGGGCCACGCTCCTACGAGCAGTACTTC.